The clone carrying this T cell receptor beta chain was seen a single time. CDR3 length equals 15 residues. Germline V gene sequence: CDR1 MNHEY, CDR2 SVGAGI. The study ran its PCR with 60 Vbeta and 13 Jbeta primers. Measured with immunoSEQ multiplex PCR; TCRdb has only the in-frame clones, and not every one. Among approximately 37,000 clones listed, about 74% were seen once. The data derive from a study of cytomegalovirus exposure and HLA in healthy donors. The chain joins TRBV6-5 to TRBJ2-5, with 13 bases identical to TRBD2. The DNA end is more similar to TRBJ2-7, so the J call may be wrong. The material sequenced was PBMCs. This sequence originates from a man aged 30-40 years in good health and CMV-seronegative. In DNA, the CDR3 is TGTGCCAGCAGGGGAACTAGCGGGGGGGCACCCGAGCAGTACTTC. Translated, it gives CASRGTSGGAPEQYF.